Each of the 31 T cell receptor beta chains below was sequenced from the same sample in a study of resident and recirculating memory T cells in vitiligo. The data were produced by immunoSEQ multiplex PCR, yet TCRdb's version contains in-frame clones alone and is incomplete. The sample has 40,000 to 45,000 clones; over 90% are singletons. Material: blood. The receptors here all came from a male donor with vitiligo.

The chain uses TRBV12-5 and TRBJ2-7; perhaps TRBD1 as D (6 bases). V gave up 0 bases and J gave up 2 bases, with 23 bases separating them. Per germline, CDR1 LGHNT and CDR2 FRNRAP. The CDR3 runs 19 residues. CDR3 amino acids: CASGLVLWGRGNYPYEQYF. Written as DNA, the CDR3 is TGTGCTAGTGGTTTGGTACTTTGGGGCAGGGGTAACTACCCCTACGAGCAGTACTTC.

This chain uses TRBV6-1 with TRBJ2-5; possibly TRBD1 for D (5 bases). The closer fit of TRBJ2-7 to the DNA end suggests the J call may be wrong. CDR3 length equals 16 residues. The germline CDR1 and CDR2 sequences are MNHNS and SASEGT. This CDR3 reads CASSEFRQWAPSEQYF. The CDR3 coding sequence is TGTGCCAGCAGTGAATTCAGACAGTGGGCCCCATCCGAGCAGTACTTC.

This chain links TRBV4-1 with TRBJ1-5, with 8 bases aligning to TRBD1. Germline V CDR1 and CDR2: MGHRA, YSYEKL. J was trimmed by 6 bases and V by 3 bases; bases with no gene match: 7. CDR3 length: 15 amino acids. CDR3 residues: CASSHSDRATQPQHF. In nucleotides, the CDR3 is TGCGCCAGCAGCCATTCGGACAGGGCGACTCAGCCCCAGCATTTT.

This clone has a single count. The chain's CDR3 is CASSPPLGTFGYTF. The DNA for the CDR3 is TGTGCCAGCTCACCACCGTTGGGCACCTTTGGCTACACCTTC. The chain employs TRBV18 and TRBJ1-2; D not certain. The germline V and J ends were trimmed by 0 bases and 7 bases, with 12 bases remaining between them. This CDR3 is built from 14 residues. In germline, CDR1 is KGHSH, CDR2 LQKENI. Based on the CDR3 plus reference TRBV18 and TRBJ1-2, the full variable domain is NAGVMQNPRHLVRRRGQEARLRCSPMKGHSHVYWYRQLPEEGLKFMVYLQKENIIDESGMPKERFSAEFPKEGPSILRIQQVVRGDSAAYFCASSPPLGTFGYTFGSGTRLTVV.

This chain connects TRBV18 to TRBJ1-1, with 9 bases lining up with TRBD1. Germline CDR1 KGHSH, CDR2 LQKENI. The trim removed 3 bases at V and 3 bases at J, leaving 14 bases unmatched. The CDR3 is made up of 18 amino acids. CDR3 coding DNA: TGTGCCAGCTCACCCCAACCGACAGGGGGGTATATGGACACTGAAGCTTTCTTT. This gives the protein CASSPQPTGGYMDTEAFF.

V and J are TRBV18 and TRBJ2-5, with 10 bases matching TRBD2. The CDR3 contains 15 residues. J was trimmed by 7 bases and V by 0 bases; bases with no gene match: 5. The germline gives CDR1 KGHSH, CDR2 LQKENI. The CDR3 region is CASSPPSGGAGTQYF. The CDR3 nucleotides read TGTGCCAGCTCACCACCAAGCGGGGGGGCCGGGACCCAGTACTTC.

V usage is TRBV15 and J usage is TRBJ2-1, with D maybe TRBD2 (6 bases). The CDR3 has 15 amino acids. CDR1 and CDR2 (germline): LNHNV, YYDKDF (reference sequence). Trimming stripped 0 bases from V and 6 bases from J, with 12 bases between. DNA for the CDR3: TGTGCCACCAGCAGAGAGGAGGGTTTAGGCAATGAGCAGTTCTTC. This gives the protein CATSREEGLGNEQFF.

This clone was found once. V usage is TRBV7-3 and J usage is TRBJ1-2, with TRBD1 matching over 7 bases. J gave up 4 bases and V 3 bases, and 17 bases lay outside the gene matches. Looked up from germline, CDR1 is SGHTA and CDR2 is FQGTGA. The CDR3 has 18 residues. The CDR3, as DNA: TGTGCCAGCAGCTTCAGTTTGGGCGGCGACAGGGCCCCCTATGGCTACACCTTC. Translation: CASSFSLGGDRAPYGYTF.

The genes are TRBV7-2 and TRBJ2-1; D gene ambiguous. Per germline, CDR1 SGHTA and CDR2 FQGNSA. The CDR3 spans 16 residues. Trimming stripped 3 bases from V and 8 bases from J, with 20 bases between. CDR3 region: CASSFGVGSTGDEQFF. In DNA form, the CDR3 reads TGTGCCAGCAGCTTTGGCGTCGGGTCCACCGGCGATGAGCAGTTCTTC.

The rearrangement uses TRBV6-5 and TRBJ2-1; TRBD2 matches 11 bases. The CDR3 extends over 16 amino acids. V lost 0 bases, J lost 6 bases, and 4 bases stayed unmatched. Germline V gives CDR1 MNHEY, CDR2 SVGAGI. This CDR3 reads CASSYSLAGGPNEQFF. Here the CDR3 DNA reads TGTGCCAGCAGTTACTCCCTAGCGGGGGGACCCAATGAGCAGTTCTTC.

The rearrangement links TRBV25-1 to TRBJ2-1; 7 bases agree with TRBD2. This CDR3 comprises 14 residues. Germline V gives CDR1 MGHDK, CDR2 SYGVNS. V lost 7 bases to trimming and J lost 8 bases; unmatched junction nucleotides: 11. CDR3 in DNA: TGTGCCAGCACATCCGGGACTACAGTCCATGAGCAGTTCTTC. Residues: CASTSGTTVHEQFF.

The gene calls are TRBV27 and TRBJ1-2; weak D call: TRBD1 (5 bases). The CDR3 spans 13 residues. Germline V gene data show CDR1 as MNHEY and CDR2 as SMNVEV (reference sequence). V shed 2 bases and J shed 8 bases, with 12 bases lying between them. In DNA form, the CDR3 reads TGTGCCAGCAGTTTAGGCGGGGCGGGAGGCTACACCTTC. It encodes CASSLGGAGGYTF.

This clone occurred a few times. The chain links TRBV6-5 to TRBJ2-7; 7 nucleotides align to TRBD2. The ends lost 2 bases at V and 0 bases at J; junction bases unmatched: 4. CDR3 length equals 15 residues. Germline CDR1 is MNHEY and CDR2 is SVGAGI. The CDR3 DNA sequence: TGTGCCAGCAGTTACCAGGGAGGGAGCTCCTACGAGCAGTACTTC. Protein product: CASSYQGGSSYEQYF.

This clone was recorded only once. This chain uses TRBV4-3 with TRBJ2-1; 7 nucleotides line up with TRBD1. Trimming cost V 8 bases and J 4 bases; bases outside gene matches: 8. Looked up from germline, CDR1 is LGHNA and CDR2 is YSLEER. This CDR3 contains 14 residues. The CDR3 nucleotides read TGCGCCAGCCAGAGGGGGCCCGGATACAATGAGCAGTTCTTC. Translating it yields CASQRGPGYNEQFF.

The chain employs TRBV27 and TRBJ2-1, with 15 bases matching TRBD2. Trimming took 6 bases from V and 9 from J; bases not matched to a gene: 6. The length of the CDR3 is 15 residues. Germline lookup yields CDR1 MNHEY and CDR2 SMNVEV (reference sequence). CDR3 region: CASSPRTSGGGEQFF. As DNA, the CDR3 is TGTGCCAGCAGCCCACGGACTAGCGGGGGGGGTGAGCAGTTCTTC.

This chain links TRBV11-2 with TRBJ1-1; D is uncertain. CDR1 SGHAT and CDR2 FQNNGV come from the germline V gene. Deletions cut 0 bases from V and 4 bases from J, with 6 bases between. The CDR3 consists of 13 residues. The CDR3, as DNA: TGTGCCAGCAGCTTAGATCGGTTCACTGAAGCTTTCTTT. Translation: CASSLDRFTEAFF. Together with reference TRBV11-2 and TRBJ1-1, the CDR3 gives the full variable domain: EAGVAQSPRYKIIEKRQSVAFWCNPISGHATLYWYQQILGQGPKLLIQFQNNGVVDDSQLPKDRFSAERLKGVDSTLKIQPAKLEDSAVYLCASSLDRFTEAFFGQGTRLTVV.

CDR3 nucleotide sequence: TGCGCCAGCAGCTTGAGATGGCAGGGAGGCGAGCAGTACTTC. It yields the protein CASSLRWQGGEQYF. The chain recombines TRBV5-1 with TRBJ2-7, with TRBD2 as a possible D gene (6 bases). Germline V gene data show CDR1 as SGHRS and CDR2 as YFSETQ. The CDR3 is 14 amino acids. V lost 1 base and J 6 bases, leaving 14 bases between the germline ends.

The chain employs TRBV21-1 and TRBJ2-2; the listed D gene, TRBD2, was not tested against the DNA. TRBV21-1 is a known pseudogene. This CDR3 comprises 15 residues. The CDR3 region has the DNA TGTGCCAGCACCCGACTAGCGACGAACACCGGGGAGCTGTTTTTT. Translation: CASTRLATNTGELFF.

The table lists this clone with a count of one. The chain is built from TRBV9 and TRBJ2-5, with 8 bases fitting TRBD2. Losses at the gene ends were 2 bases for V and 2 bases for J; bases not matched to a gene: 11. The CDR3 extends over 17 amino acids. CDR1 is SGDLS, CDR2 YYNGEE, per germline. Written as DNA, the CDR3 is TGTGCCAGCAGCGTCGATGTTGCGGGGGGCCTTCAAGAGACCCAGTACTTC. This codes for CASSVDVAGGLQETQYF.

The J gene is TRBJ1-6, the V gene TRBV27; tentatively, D is TRBD1 (5 bases). The germline CDR1 and CDR2 sequences are MNHEY and SMNVEV (reference sequence). This CDR3 spans 15 amino acids. V lost 6 bases and J 8 bases, leaving 17 bases between the germline ends. The CDR3 sequence: CASSPSDSKHSPLHF. Here the CDR3 DNA reads TGTGCCAGCAGCCCCAGTGACAGTAAGCATTCACCCCTCCACTTT.

The V and J genes are TRBV15 and TRBJ2-2, with 11 bases aligning to TRBD1. Germline V gene data show CDR1 as LNHNV and CDR2 as YYDKDF (reference sequence). With 0 bases clipped from V and 2 bases from J, the junction kept 11 bases outside the gene matches. The CDR3 is 20 residues long. The CDR3 here is CATSRDGPGQGVTNTGELFF. The CDR3 nucleotides read TGTGCCACCAGCAGAGATGGCCCGGGACAGGGGGTTACCAACACCGGGGAGCTGTTTTTT.

The chain links TRBV27 to TRBJ2-4; a weak D match, TRBD2 (6 bases). V lost 4 bases, J lost 10 bases, and 14 bases lay in between. This CDR3 has 13 residues. Germline V CDR1 and CDR2: MNHEY, SMNVEV (reference sequence). The CDR3 region is CASSSEGLRIQYF. In DNA, the CDR3 is TGTGCCAGCAGTTCGGAGGGATTACGGATTCAGTACTTC.

In its sample, this clone was seen once. The chain employs TRBV5-6 and TRBJ1-1; D gene unclear. Between the trimmed V and J ends, which lost 0 bases and 7 bases, there was a span of 7 bases. This CDR3 region has 12 residues. Germline loops: CDR1 SGHDT, CDR2 YYEEEE. This chain's CDR3 is CASSLVMREAFF. The CDR3 coding sequence is TGTGCCAGCAGCTTGGTCATGCGTGAAGCTTTCTTT.

The chain is built from TRBV7-9 and TRBJ2-2; the match to TRBD1 covers 7 bases. The CDR3 extends over 19 amino acids. V trimming: 2 bases; J trimming: 0 bases; junction bases outside the gene matches: 12. CDR1 is SEHNR and CDR2 is FQNEAQ in the germline V gene (reference sequence). DNA of the CDR3: TGTGCCAGCAGCTTATTGTTATCATGGGGGACAGCGAACACCGGGGAGCTGTTTTTT. As protein: CASSLLLSWGTANTGELFF.

The J gene is TRBJ2-3, the V gene TRBV7-2, with a tentative D call TRBD2 (5 bases). Trimming removed 2 bases from V and 4 bases from J, with 7 bases in between. CDR3 size: 13 residues. Per the germline V gene, CDR1 is SGHTA and CDR2 is FQGNSA. The CDR3 DNA reads as TGTGCCAGCAGCTTAAAGGGAGCAGATACGCAGTATTTT. Translated, it gives CASSLKGADTQYF.

The rearrangement joins TRBV9 to TRBJ1-2, with TRBD1 matching over 8 bases. The V segment lost 1 base and the J segment 9 bases; nucleotides outside the gene matches: 11. The CDR3 is 15 residues long. In germline, CDR1 is SGDLS, CDR2 YYNGEE. CDR3 nucleotides: TGTGCCAGCAGCGTATTGTCAGGACAGGGTGCCAGCTACACCTTC. This gives the protein CASSVLSGQGASYTF.

CDR3 amino acids: CASSDRDNSPLHF. Here the CDR3 DNA reads TGTGCCAGCAGTGACAGGGATAATTCACCCCTCCACTTT. The chain couples TRBV6-1 to TRBJ1-6; tentatively, D is TRBD1 (5 bases). The CDR3 is 13 amino acids. CDR1 is MNHNS and CDR2 is SASEGT in the germline V gene. V was trimmed by 3 bases and J by 5 bases, leaving 5 bases between them.

J is TRBJ1-5 and V is TRBV30, with D possibly matching TRBD1 (6 bases). Germline CDR1 reads GTSNPN; CDR2 reads SVGIG (reference sequence). V lost 0 bases, J lost 2 bases, and 11 bases lay in between. The CDR3 is made up of 15 amino acids. The CDR3 protein is CAWSVSGVGNQPQHF. For the CDR3, the DNA is TGTGCCTGGAGTGTTTCAGGGGTGGGCAATCAGCCCCAGCATTTT.

This chain links TRBV5-5 with TRBJ1-5, with a possible D match to TRBD1 (6 bases). Trimming took 0 bases from V and 4 from J, leaving 14 bases between them. The germline CDR1 and CDR2 sequences are SGHKS and YYEKEE (reference sequence). The CDR3 runs 16 residues. The CDR3 is CASSLGRDNLNQPQHF. CDR3 nucleotides: TGTGCCAGCAGCTTGGGCCGGGACAACCTAAATCAGCCCCAGCATTTT.

The chain carries TRBV29-1 and TRBJ2-7; D is ambiguous. Germline CDR1 reads SQVTM; CDR2 reads ANQGSEA. This CDR3 is built from 13 residues. Trimming removed 2 bases at V and 0 bases at J, with 8 bases between. CDR3: CSVESSSSYEQYF. The CDR3 nucleotides are TGCAGCGTTGAATCTTCTAGCTCCTACGAGCAGTACTTC.

V gene TRBV4-3 combines with J gene TRBJ2-7, with TRBD2 identical over 9 bases. Losses at the gene ends were 1 base for V and 4 bases for J; bases not matched to a gene: 5. The germline V gene encodes CDR1 LGHNA and CDR2 YSLEER. CDR3 length: 15 residues. CDR3 bases: TGCGCCAGCAGCCAAGGATGGACTAGCGTTTACGAGCAGTACTTC. Protein sequence: CASSQGWTSVYEQYF.